This is a list of T cell receptor beta chains from one sample in a study of cytomegalovirus exposure and HLA in healthy donors. Clones were read by immunoSEQ multiplex PCR, and TCRdb kept only the in-frame ones, dropping some. Of about 110,000 clones in the sample, approximately 79% were seen once. Sequencing was carried out using PBMCs. These TCRs come from a middle-aged woman in good health and CMV-seropositive. Both conserved end residues are part of each CDR3. D genes are given only for firm matches. Clone size is given for some rows only: seen once, a few or many times, or a class if the clone is expanded.

>-|TRBJ1-3|TRBV5-1|14|-
TGCGCCAGCAGCTTGGTGAGCTCTGGAAACACCATATATTTT
CASSLVSSGNTIYF
>-|TRBJ2-5|TRBV5-1|15|TRBD1
TGCGCCAGCAGGCGGACAGGGAAGGGTCAGGAGACCCAGTACTTC
CASRRTGKGQETQYF
>-|TRBJ1-1|TRBV20-1|11|-
TGCAGTCCGAAGGACATGATGGAAGCTTTCTTT
CSPKDMMEAFF
>-|TRBJ1-5|TRBV19|15|-
TGTGCCAGTAGTATAAGTCGGAACAGGGCTCAGCCCCAGCATTTT
CASSISRNRAQPQHF
>-|TRBJ1-4|TRBV27|13|-
TGTGCCAGCAGTTTTACAGGGTACGAAAAACTGTTTTTT
CASSFTGYEKLFF
>-|TRBJ1-2|TRBV5-4|16|TRBD1
TGTGCCAGCAGCTTGAAGGGACAGGGGGTCCACTATGGCTACACCTTC
CASSLKGQGVHYGYTF
>once|TRBJ1-1|TRBV7-8|13|-
TGTGCCAGCAGACAGGCCCTGGGGACTGAAGCTTTCTTT
CASRQALGTEAFF
>-|TRBJ1-1|TRBV11-2|13|-
TGTGCCAGCACCCTGCGCGTGAACACTGAAGCTTTCTTT
CASTLRVNTEAFF
>few|TRBJ2-3|TRBV28|16|TRBD1
TGTGCCAGCAGTTTATCCGGACAGGGGAATACAGATACGCAGTATTTT
CASSLSGQGNTDTQYF
>-|TRBJ1-1|TRBV28|13|-
TGTGCCAGCACACCAGGGGCTAGGTCCGAAGCTTTCTTT
CASTPGARSEAFF
>-|TRBJ2-7|TRBV5-1|15|TRBD1
TGCGCCAGCAGCGCGTCCGGGACAGGGGTTGAGGAGCAGTACTTC
CASSASGTGVEEQYF
>-|TRBJ2-6|TRBV28|18|TRBD1
TGTGCCAGCGGGTTTTATCGGGACAGCCGCTCTGGGGCCAACGTCCTGACTTTC
CASGFYRDSRSGANVLTF
>once|TRBJ2-3|TRBV2|14|TRBD2
TGTGCCAGCACCCGGACTAGCCGGGTAGATACGCAGTATTTT
CASTRTSRVDTQYF
>-|TRBJ1-1|TRBV5-4|12|-
TGTGCCAGCAGTTCAGGGCTCACTGAAGCTTTCTTT
CASSSGLTEAFF
>-|TRBJ1-4|TRBV7-3|13|TRBD1
TGTGCCAGCAGCTTTGGACAGGGAGGCGAACTGTTTTTT
CASSFGQGGELFF
>once|TRBJ2-2|TRBV7-3|15|-
TGTGCCAGCAGCTTAAAGATTAGCGAAGGCGGGGAGCTGTTTTTT
CASSLKISEGGELFF
>-|TRBJ1-2|TRBV15|18|TRBD1
TGTGCCACCAGCAGAGAGGAGGCCGGGACAGCTGCTAACTATGGCTACACCTTC
CATSREEAGTAANYGYTF
>once|TRBJ2-2|TRBV2|14|TRBD1
TGTGCCAGCAGTGCCCTACAGGGGACCGGGGAGCTGTTTTTT
CASSALQGTGELFF
>-|TRBJ1-1|TRBV11-3|15|-
TGTGCCAGCAGCGTCGACTCCCGTGGGAACACTGAAGCTTTCTTT
CASSVDSRGNTEAFF
>once|TRBJ1-4|TRBV6-5|16|-
TGTGCCAGCAGTTACTCGGGGGGGGCGGGAGGTGAAAAACTGTTTTTT
CASSYSGGAGGEKLFF
>-|TRBJ2-3|TRBV4-3|17|TRBD1
TGCGCCAGCAGCCGTGACAGGGGACGACTCAACACAGATACGCAGTATTTT
CASSRDRGRLNTDTQYF
>-|TRBJ2-2|TRBV6-1|14|-
TGTGCCAGCCACGTGGCCTTTGGGCCCGGGGAGCTGTTTTTT
CASHVAFGPGELFF
>-|TRBJ1-1|TRBV6-6|12|-
TGTGCCAGCAGTTACGCGGGGGAGGCAGCTTTCTTT
CASSYAGEAAFF
>few|TRBJ1-5|TRBV30|13|-
TGTGCCTCCTCCCGGGGTCCCAATCAGCCCCAGCATTTT
CASSRGPNQPQHF
>medium-sized|TRBJ1-1|TRBV6-5|12|TRBD1
TGTGCCAGCAGTTCAGGGGGCTCTGAAGCTTTCTTT
CASSSGGSEAFF
>-|TRBJ2-3|TRBV7-9|15|TRBD1
TGTGCCAGCAGCTTCCCGGGACAGGGTCCCGATACGCAGTATTTT
CASSFPGQGPDTQYF
>few|TRBJ2-2|TRBV29-1|12|-
TGCAGCGTTGTAAAGGAGGCCGGGGAGCTGTTTTTT
CSVVKEAGELFF
>-|TRBJ1-1|TRBV10-2|13|-
TGCGCCAGCACCGAAGGCGGGAACACTGAAGCTTTCTTT
CASTEGGNTEAFF
>few|TRBJ1-1|TRBV19|11|TRBD1
TGTGGCGCAGGGGGTAGCACTGAAGCTTTCTTT
CGAGGSTEAFF
>-|TRBJ2-1|TRBV2|16|TRBD2
TGTGCCAGCAGTGACCTGACTAGCGGGGTAAATAATGAGCAGTTCTTC
CASSDLTSGVNNEQFF
>-|TRBJ1-2|TRBV11-2|15|TRBD1
TGTGCCAGCAGCTCTCGACAGGGGCTCACCGATGGCTACACCTTC
CASSSRQGLTDGYTF
>-|TRBJ2-7|TRBV11-1|13|TRBD1
TGTGCCAGCACCGGACAGGGACCCTACGAGCAGTACTTC
CASTGQGPYEQYF
>-|TRBJ1-4|TRBV2|15|TRBD1
TGTGCCAGCAGCCCAGGACAGGGTACTAATGAAAAACTGTTTTTT
CASSPGQGTNEKLFF
>-|TRBJ1-2|TRBV30|13|-
TGTGCCTGGAGTCCTGTTCCCACGGAGGGCTACACCTTC
CAWSPVPTEGYTF
>-|TRBJ2-7|TRBV6-1|14|TRBD1
TGTGCCAGCAGTGAACTCGGACAGGGTAACGAGCAGTACTTC
CASSELGQGNEQYF
>few|TRBJ2-5|TRBV5-4|15|TRBD2
TGTGCCAGCAGCTTAAGACTAGCGGGGGAAGAGACCCAGTACTTC
CASSLRLAGEETQYF
>-|TRBJ1-1|TRBV29-1|11|TRBD1
TGCAGCGTCGGGACAGGCACTGAAGCTTTCTTT
CSVGTGTEAFF
>few|TRBJ2-3|TRBV1|17|-
TGCACCAGCAGCCAACCCCCGGGACTTCCTGGCTCAGATACGCAGTATTTT
CTSSQPPGLPGSDTQYF
>-|TRBJ2-5|TRBV5-1|14|-
TGCGCCAGCAGCTTGGGGGGGCCCCAAGAGACCCAGTACTTC
CASSLGGPQETQYF
>-|TRBJ2-1|TRBV15|16|TRBD2
TGTGCCACCAGCAGACCCTCTAGCGGGGGGGCATATGAGCAGTTCTTC
CATSRPSSGGAYEQFF